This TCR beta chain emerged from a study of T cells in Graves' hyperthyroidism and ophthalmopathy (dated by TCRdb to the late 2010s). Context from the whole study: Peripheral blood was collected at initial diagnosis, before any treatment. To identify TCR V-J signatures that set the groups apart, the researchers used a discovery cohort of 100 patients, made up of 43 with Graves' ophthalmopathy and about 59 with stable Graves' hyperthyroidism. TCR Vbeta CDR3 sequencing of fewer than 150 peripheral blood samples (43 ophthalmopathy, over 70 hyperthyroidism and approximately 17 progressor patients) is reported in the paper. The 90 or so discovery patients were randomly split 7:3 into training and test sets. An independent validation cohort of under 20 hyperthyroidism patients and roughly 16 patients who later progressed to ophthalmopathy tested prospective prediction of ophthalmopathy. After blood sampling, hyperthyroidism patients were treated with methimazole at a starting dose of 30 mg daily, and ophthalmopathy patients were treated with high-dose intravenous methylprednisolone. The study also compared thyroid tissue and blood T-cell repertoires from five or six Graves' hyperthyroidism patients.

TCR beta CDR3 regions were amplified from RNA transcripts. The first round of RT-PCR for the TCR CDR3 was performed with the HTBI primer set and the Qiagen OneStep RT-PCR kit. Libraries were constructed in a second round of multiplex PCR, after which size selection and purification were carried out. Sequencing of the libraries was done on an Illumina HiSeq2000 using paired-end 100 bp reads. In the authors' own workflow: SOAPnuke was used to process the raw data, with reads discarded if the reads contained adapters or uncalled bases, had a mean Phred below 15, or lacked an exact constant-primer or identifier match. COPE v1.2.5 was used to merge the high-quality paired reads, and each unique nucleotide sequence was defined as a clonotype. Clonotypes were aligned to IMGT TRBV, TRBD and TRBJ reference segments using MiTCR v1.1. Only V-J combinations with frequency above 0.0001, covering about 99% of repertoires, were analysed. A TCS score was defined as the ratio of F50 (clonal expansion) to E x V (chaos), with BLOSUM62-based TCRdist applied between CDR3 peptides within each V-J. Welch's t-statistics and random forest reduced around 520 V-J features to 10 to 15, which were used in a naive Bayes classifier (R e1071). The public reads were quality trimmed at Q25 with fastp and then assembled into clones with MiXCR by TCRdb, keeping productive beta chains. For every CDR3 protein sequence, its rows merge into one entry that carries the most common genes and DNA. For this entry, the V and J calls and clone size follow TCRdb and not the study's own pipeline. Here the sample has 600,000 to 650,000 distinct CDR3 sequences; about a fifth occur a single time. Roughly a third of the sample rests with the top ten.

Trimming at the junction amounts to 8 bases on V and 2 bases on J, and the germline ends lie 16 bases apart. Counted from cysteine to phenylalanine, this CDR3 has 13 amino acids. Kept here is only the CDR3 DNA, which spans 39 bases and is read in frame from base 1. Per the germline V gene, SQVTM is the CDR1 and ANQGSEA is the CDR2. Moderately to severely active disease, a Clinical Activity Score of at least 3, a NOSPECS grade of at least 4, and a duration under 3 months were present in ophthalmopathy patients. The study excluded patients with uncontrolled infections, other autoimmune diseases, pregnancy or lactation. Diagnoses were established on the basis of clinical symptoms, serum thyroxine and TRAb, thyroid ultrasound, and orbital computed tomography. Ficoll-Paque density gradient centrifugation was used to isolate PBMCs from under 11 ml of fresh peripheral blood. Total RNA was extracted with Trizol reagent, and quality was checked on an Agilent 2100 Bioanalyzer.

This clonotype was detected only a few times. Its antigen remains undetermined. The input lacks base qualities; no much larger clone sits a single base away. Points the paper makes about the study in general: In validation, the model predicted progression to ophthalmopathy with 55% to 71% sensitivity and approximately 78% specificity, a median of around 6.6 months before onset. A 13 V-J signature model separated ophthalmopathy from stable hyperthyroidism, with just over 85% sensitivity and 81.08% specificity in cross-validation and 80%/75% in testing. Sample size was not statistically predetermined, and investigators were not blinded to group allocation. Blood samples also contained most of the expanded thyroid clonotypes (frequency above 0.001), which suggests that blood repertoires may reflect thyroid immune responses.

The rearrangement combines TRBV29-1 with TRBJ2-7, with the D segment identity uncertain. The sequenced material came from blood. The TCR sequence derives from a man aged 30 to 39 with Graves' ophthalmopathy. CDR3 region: CSTLGPSTYEQYF. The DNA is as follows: TGCAGCACCCTTGGCCCCTCGACCTACGAGCAGTACTTC.